The clone carrying this T cell receptor (beta chain) was seen more than once but under ten times. The junction and the germline gene differ at one end; a read error may be behind it. These data originate in a study of regulatory T cells in long-lasting Graves disease. Arm-PCR of CDR3 regions with iRepertoire HTBI primers generated TCR beta libraries. Each CDR3 protein is one row after TCRdb ran MiXCR on the multiplex PCR reads. The table lists roughly 610,000 distinct CDR3 sequences, 16% of them singletons. The CDR3 runs to 17 residues. Germline loops: CDR1 SGHVS, CDR2 FQNEAQ. Sample time point: newly diagnosed GD, antithyroid drugs for less than 3 months. PBMCs were the source of the RNA used for TCR sequencing. In addition, the sample was reused for a study of T cells in Graves' hyperthyroidism and ophthalmopathy. This second report adds: Diagnoses rested on clinical symptoms, serum thyroxine and TRAb, thyroid ultrasound and orbital computed tomography. Most thyroid clonotypes with frequency above 0.001 were detected in blood.

This chain connects TRBV7-8 to TRBJ2-1; 13 bases are shared with TRBD2. Sequenced material: peripheral blood mononuclear cells (PBMCs), taken at new diagnosis, from a patient treated with antithyroid drugs. The receptor was derived from a man between 18 and 35 years old with Graves disease. CDR3 bases: TGTGCCAGCAGCTCTAACGCCGGGACTAGCGGGATGAATGAGCGGTTCTTC. Protein: CASSSNAGTSGMNERFF.